The next 2 T cell receptor beta chains were all read from a single sample in a study of graft-versus-host responses after intestinal transplantation. Antigens of these TCRs are unknown. Method: immunoSEQ multiplex PCR; TCRdb's copy keeps in-frame clones and lacks some. The profile shows more than 65,000 clones, nearly 85% of them singletons. The source was unstimulated CD4+ T cells sorted from spleen or lymph node cells, collected before transplant. The receptors were gathered from a human donor who was the organ donor for an intestinal transplant.

The V and J genes are TRBV6-1 and TRBJ1-5; D not resolved. Germline V gene lookup returns CDR1 MNHNS and CDR2 SASEGT. The CDR3 is 15 amino acids. The V end lost 7 bases, the J end lost 3 bases, and 16 bases lay between the germline ends. Here the CDR3 DNA reads TGTGCCAGCAACCCCCCTTACAGCAACAATCAGCCCCAGCATTTT. It specifies CASNPPYSNNQPQHF.

This clone was recorded once. The genes are TRBV10-3 and TRBJ2-5, with TRBD1 matching 8 bases. CDR1 is ENHRY, CDR2 SYGVKD, per germline. The CDR3 has 15 residues. Unmatched junction bases numbered 9, after V lost 8 bases and J lost 1 base. In DNA, the CDR3 is TGTGCCATCGGCGGCACAGGGGGTTCCCAAGAGACCCAGTACTTC. It specifies CAIGGTGGSQETQYF.